The rows below give T cell receptor beta chains drawn from one sample of a study of cytomegalovirus exposure and HLA in healthy donors. Repertoires were generated with immunoSEQ multiplex PCR, while TCRdb's copy carries only in-frame clones and drops some. The sample includes over 150,000 clones, 85% seen only once; the top ten take 1%. Sequencing was carried out using PBMCs. The receptors were sampled from a boy aged 2 to 10 in good health and CMV-seronegative. CDR3s include the opening cysteine and the closing phenylalanine or tryptophan. Fields, in order: D gene, J gene, clone size, V gene, CDR3 protein, CDR3 DNA. The D gene is left open where the match is weak. Rows give clone size only sometimes, using once, few, many, or a class for an expanded clone.

d_call: TRBD1
j_call: TRBJ2-3
clone_size: .
v_call: TRBV2
cdr3_aa: CASSEDRDASDTQYF
cdr3_nt: TGTGCCAGCAGTGAGGACAGGGACGCCTCAGATACGCAGTATTTT

d_call: .
j_call: TRBJ1-1
clone_size: .
v_call: TRBV6-5
cdr3_aa: CASSPLDRSGTEAFF
cdr3_nt: TGTGCCAGCAGCCCACTCGACCGGTCGGGCACTGAAGCTTTCTTT

d_call: TRBD1
j_call: TRBJ2-5
clone_size: once
v_call: TRBV5-1
cdr3_aa: CASSLQGLGQETQYF
cdr3_nt: TGCGCCAGCAGCTTACAGGGGTTGGGCCAAGAGACCCAGTACTTC

d_call: TRBD2
j_call: TRBJ2-7
clone_size: .
v_call: TRBV7-2
cdr3_aa: CASSLVLAASYEQYF
cdr3_nt: TGTGCCAGCAGCTTAGTGCTAGCGGCTTCCTACGAGCAGTACTTC

d_call: .
j_call: TRBJ2-2
clone_size: .
v_call: TRBV19
cdr3_aa: CASTRQGRAGELFF
cdr3_nt: TGTGCCAGTACTCGGCAGGGTCGAGCCGGGGAGCTGTTTTTT

d_call: .
j_call: TRBJ2-5
clone_size: .
v_call: TRBV2
cdr3_aa: CASSGTVQETQYF
cdr3_nt: TGTGCCAGCAGTGGGACAGTTCAAGAGACCCAGTACTTC

d_call: TRBD2
j_call: TRBJ2-7
clone_size: .
v_call: TRBV30
cdr3_aa: CAWSTGTSVSYEQYF
cdr3_nt: TGTGCCTGGAGTACCGGGACTAGCGTGTCCTACGAGCAGTACTTC

d_call: .
j_call: TRBJ2-7
clone_size: .
v_call: TRBV30
cdr3_aa: CAWSVLRPSSVSHYEQYF
cdr3_nt: TGTGCCTGGAGTGTACTCCGACCTTCTAGCGTAAGCCACTACGAGCAGTACTTC

d_call: TRBD1
j_call: TRBJ1-4
clone_size: .
v_call: TRBV4-1
cdr3_aa: CASSRQGGEKLFF
cdr3_nt: TGCGCCAGCAGTCGACAGGGTGGCGAAAAACTGTTTTTT

d_call: .
j_call: TRBJ2-2
clone_size: .
v_call: TRBV7-2
cdr3_aa: CASSLVGTSTGELFF
cdr3_nt: TGTGCCAGCAGCTTAGTTGGGACTTCCACCGGGGAGCTGTTTTTT

d_call: TRBD2
j_call: TRBJ2-5
clone_size: once
v_call: TRBV2
cdr3_aa: CASSEVAGVRQETQYF
cdr3_nt: TGTGCCAGCAGTGAGGTAGCGGGGGTGAGGCAAGAGACCCAGTACTTC

d_call: .
j_call: TRBJ1-2
clone_size: .
v_call: TRBV19
cdr3_aa: CASSRGDSLYGHTF
cdr3_nt: TGTGCCAGTAGCCGCGGGGACTCCCTCTATGGCCACACCTTC

d_call: .
j_call: TRBJ1-4
clone_size: .
v_call: TRBV11-2
cdr3_aa: CASSPLRENNEKLFF
cdr3_nt: TGTGCCAGCAGCCCCTTGAGGGAGAATAATGAAAAACTGTTTTTT

d_call: .
j_call: TRBJ2-5
clone_size: few
v_call: TRBV4-2
cdr3_aa: CASSQDGGASETQYF
cdr3_nt: TGTGCCAGCAGCCAAGATGGTGGGGCATCAGAGACCCAGTACTTC

d_call: .
j_call: TRBJ1-1
clone_size: .
v_call: TRBV5-6
cdr3_aa: CASSPGFGGRAEAFF
cdr3_nt: TGTGCCAGCAGCCCGGGATTTGGAGGCCGGGCTGAAGCTTTCTTT

d_call: .
j_call: TRBJ1-1
clone_size: few
v_call: TRBV6-1
cdr3_aa: CATDSRLNTEAFF
cdr3_nt: TGTGCCACGGACAGCCGTTTGAACACTGAAGCTTTCTTT

d_call: .
j_call: TRBJ1-4
clone_size: .
v_call: TRBV5-1
cdr3_aa: CASSLTSGQLATNEKLFF
cdr3_nt: TGCGCCAGCAGCTTGACCAGCGGGCAACTCGCAACTAATGAAAAACTGTTTTTT

d_call: .
j_call: TRBJ1-2
clone_size: .
v_call: TRBV15
cdr3_aa: CATSRGGADYGYTF
cdr3_nt: TGTGCCACCAGCAGAGGCGGCGCAGACTATGGCTACACCTTC

d_call: .
j_call: TRBJ2-1
clone_size: .
v_call: TRBV19
cdr3_aa: CASSIGVRDSYNEQFF
cdr3_nt: TGTGCCAGTAGTATTGGGGTGCGGGACTCCTACAATGAGCAGTTCTTC

d_call: TRBD2
j_call: TRBJ2-3
clone_size: .
v_call: TRBV28
cdr3_aa: CASSLRASGSHTDTQYF
cdr3_nt: TGTGCCAGCAGTTTAAGGGCTAGCGGGAGCCACACAGATACGCAGTATTTT

d_call: TRBD2
j_call: TRBJ2-2
clone_size: .
v_call: TRBV7-6
cdr3_aa: CASSLVRGGTGELFF
cdr3_nt: TGTGCCAGCAGCTTAGTCCGCGGGGGCACCGGGGAGCTGTTTTTT

d_call: TRBD1
j_call: TRBJ1-5
clone_size: few
v_call: TRBV2
cdr3_aa: CASSPSATGSNQPQHF
cdr3_nt: TGTGCCAGCAGCCCATCGGCGACAGGGAGCAATCAGCCCCAGCATTTT

d_call: .
j_call: TRBJ2-1
clone_size: once
v_call: TRBV23-1
cdr3_aa: CASSQKGTPTGEQFF
cdr3_nt: TGCGCCAGCAGTCAAAAAGGGACACCTACGGGTGAGCAGTTCTTC

d_call: .
j_call: TRBJ1-4
clone_size: once
v_call: TRBV2
cdr3_aa: CASSLRAPGGLLATNEKLFF
cdr3_nt: TGTGCCAGCAGTCTACGGGCACCCGGGGGTCTACTTGCAACTAATGAAAAACTGTTTTTT

d_call: .
j_call: TRBJ1-4
clone_size: .
v_call: TRBV27
cdr3_aa: CASSFSGATNEKLFF
cdr3_nt: TGTGCCAGCAGTTTCTCCGGGGCAACTAATGAAAAACTGTTTTTT

d_call: TRBD2
j_call: TRBJ2-5
clone_size: .
v_call: TRBV28
cdr3_aa: CASSLPLAGGETQYF
cdr3_nt: TGTGCCAGCAGCTTACCCTTAGCGGGGGGAGAGACCCAGTACTTC

d_call: .
j_call: TRBJ1-1
clone_size: .
v_call: TRBV7-9
cdr3_aa: CASRPPGGPTEAFF
cdr3_nt: TGTGCCAGCAGACCCCCCGGGGGACCCACTGAAGCTTTCTTT

d_call: .
j_call: TRBJ2-5
clone_size: .
v_call: TRBV10-1
cdr3_aa: CASSQGSAETQYF
cdr3_nt: TGCGCCAGCAGTCAGGGGTCTGCGGAGACCCAGTACTTC

d_call: .
j_call: TRBJ1-1
clone_size: .
v_call: TRBV6-4
cdr3_aa: CARPRVQMNTEAFF
cdr3_nt: TGTGCCAGACCCAGGGTACAGATGAACACTGAAGCTTTCTTT

d_call: TRBD1
j_call: TRBJ2-1
clone_size: once
v_call: TRBV2
cdr3_aa: CASSDSWARGNQHHNEQFF
cdr3_nt: TGTGCCAGCAGTGACTCGTGGGCCAGGGGGAACCAACACCACAATGAGCAGTTCTTC

d_call: .
j_call: TRBJ2-4
clone_size: .
v_call: TRBV21-1
cdr3_aa: CASRGQGENIQYF
cdr3_nt: TGTGCCAGCAGGGGACAGGGGGAAAACATTCAGTACTTC

d_call: TRBD1
j_call: TRBJ2-2
clone_size: .
v_call: TRBV19
cdr3_aa: CASSLAETGAGGELFF
cdr3_nt: TGTGCCAGTAGTTTGGCCGAGACAGGGGCGGGCGGGGAGCTGTTTTTT

d_call: .
j_call: TRBJ2-1
clone_size: .
v_call: TRBV10-3
cdr3_aa: CAISESRRSTSNEQFF
cdr3_nt: TGTGCCATCAGTGAGTCGAGGAGGTCTACCTCCAATGAGCAGTTCTTC

d_call: TRBD2
j_call: TRBJ2-3
clone_size: .
v_call: TRBV11-1
cdr3_aa: CASSFGTSGTSTDTQYF
cdr3_nt: TGTGCCAGCAGTTTCGGGACTAGCGGGACAAGCACAGATACGCAGTATTTT

d_call: TRBD1
j_call: TRBJ1-1
clone_size: once
v_call: TRBV27
cdr3_aa: CASSLSTGAPGTEAFF
cdr3_nt: TGTGCCAGCAGTCTATCGACAGGGGCCCCAGGGACTGAAGCTTTCTTT

d_call: TRBD1
j_call: TRBJ1-4
clone_size: .
v_call: TRBV6-6
cdr3_aa: CASSRTGVNEKLFF
cdr3_nt: TGTGCCAGCAGCCGGACAGGGGTTAATGAAAAACTGTTTTTT

d_call: .
j_call: TRBJ1-3
clone_size: .
v_call: TRBV7-9
cdr3_aa: CASTSTQGLNSGNTIYF
cdr3_nt: TGTGCCAGCACCTCCACCCAGGGACTGAACTCTGGAAACACCATATATTTT

d_call: .
j_call: TRBJ2-1
clone_size: once
v_call: TRBV5-4
cdr3_aa: CASSEVSYNEQFF
cdr3_nt: TGTGCCAGCAGCGAGGTTTCCTACAATGAGCAGTTCTTC

d_call: .
j_call: TRBJ2-5
clone_size: .
v_call: TRBV19
cdr3_aa: CASSMGRAETQYF
cdr3_nt: TGTGCCAGTAGTATGGGCAGGGCAGAGACCCAGTACTTC

d_call: TRBD2
j_call: TRBJ2-2
clone_size: .
v_call: TRBV25-1
cdr3_aa: CASRGLGDTGELFF
cdr3_nt: TGTGCCAGTAGGGGACTAGGGGACACCGGGGAGCTGTTTTTT

d_call: .
j_call: TRBJ2-2
clone_size: once
v_call: TRBV15
cdr3_aa: CATLVTGGELFF
cdr3_nt: TGTGCCACCCTAGTGACAGGCGGGGAGCTGTTTTTT

d_call: .
j_call: TRBJ1-1
clone_size: .
v_call: TRBV6-5
cdr3_aa: CASSPQGSNTEAFF
cdr3_nt: TGTGCCAGCAGTCCCCAAGGGAGCAACACTGAAGCTTTCTTT

d_call: .
j_call: TRBJ2-1
clone_size: few
v_call: TRBV2
cdr3_aa: CASTRASRGEQFF
cdr3_nt: TGTGCCAGCACCCGGGCGAGCAGGGGTGAGCAGTTCTTC

d_call: TRBD1
j_call: TRBJ2-3
clone_size: few
v_call: TRBV6-6
cdr3_aa: CASRDRGPDTQYF
cdr3_nt: TGTGCCAGCAGAGACAGGGGGCCGGATACGCAGTATTTT

d_call: TRBD1
j_call: TRBJ1-2
clone_size: .
v_call: TRBV6-1
cdr3_aa: CASRRGTGSYGYTF
cdr3_nt: TGTGCCAGCAGGCGGGGGACAGGGAGCTATGGCTACACCTTC

d_call: TRBD1
j_call: TRBJ1-5
clone_size: .
v_call: TRBV5-8
cdr3_aa: CASSSGQLNQPQHF
cdr3_nt: TGTGCCAGCAGCTCGGGACAGTTAAATCAGCCCCAGCATTTT

d_call: TRBD1
j_call: TRBJ2-3
clone_size: .
v_call: TRBV9
cdr3_aa: CASSVDRGRDTQYF
cdr3_nt: TGTGCCAGCAGCGTCGACAGGGGAAGAGATACGCAGTATTTT

d_call: TRBD2
j_call: TRBJ2-7
clone_size: .
v_call: TRBV2
cdr3_aa: CASSSGTGGNEQYF
cdr3_nt: TGTGCCAGCAGTTCCGGGACGGGGGGAAACGAGCAGTACTTC

d_call: .
j_call: TRBJ2-7
clone_size: once
v_call: TRBV5-1
cdr3_aa: CASSLGAGPSYEQYF
cdr3_nt: TGCGCCAGCAGCTTGGGGGCAGGGCCCTCCTACGAGCAGTACTTC

d_call: TRBD1
j_call: TRBJ1-1
clone_size: .
v_call: TRBV12-5
cdr3_aa: CASALTGQGTEAFF
cdr3_nt: TGTGCTAGTGCCTTAACGGGACAGGGAACTGAAGCTTTCTTT

d_call: .
j_call: TRBJ1-3
clone_size: .
v_call: TRBV30
cdr3_aa: CAWSTGNAGNTIYF
cdr3_nt: TGTGCCTGGAGTACGGGGAATGCGGGAAACACCATATATTTT